At least ten counts were recorded for the clone carrying this T cell receptor beta chain. Its target is unknown. Germline lookup yields CDR1 MNHEY and CDR2 SVGEGT. The ends were cut back, 6 bases at V and 3 bases at J, with 14 bases in the middle. The CDR3 consists of 14 residues. Breast cancer patients provided tissue from their axillary draining lymph nodes. The source of the sample is a study of breast tumors, draining lymph nodes, adjacent tissues. Study findings and constraints: Compared with lymph nodes, tumors were less diverse; compared with nontumor tissue, more.

TCRdb called the multiplex PCR reads again in MiXCR, with one record for every CDR3 protein. The repertoire consists of some 140,000 distinct CDR3 sequences, with around 20% occurring once and the leading ten covering 2.2%. Sequenced sample: axillary lymph node tissue. V gene TRBV6-2 or TRBV6-3 combines with J gene TRBJ2-5; the D is unclear. This TCR was recovered from a female donor with breast cancer. Some clones in this sample may be carry-over from other donors' samples. CDR3 amino acids: CASSSPPAEETQYF. Written as DNA, the CDR3 is TGTGCCAGCAGCTCTCCCCCGGCAGAAGAGACCCAGTACTTC.